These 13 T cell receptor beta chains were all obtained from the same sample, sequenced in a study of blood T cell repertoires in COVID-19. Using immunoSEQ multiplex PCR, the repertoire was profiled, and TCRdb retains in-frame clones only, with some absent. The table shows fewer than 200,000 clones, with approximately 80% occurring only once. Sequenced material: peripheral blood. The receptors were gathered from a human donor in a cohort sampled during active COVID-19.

Here the CDR3 reads CASSLRTGGGYEQYF. The CDR3 DNA reads as TGTGCCAGCTCACTGCGGACAGGGGGCGGTTACGAGCAGTACTTC. V usage is TRBV18 and J usage is TRBJ2-7; TRBD1 agrees at 11 bases. With V trimmed by 4 bases and J by 4 bases, 6 bases remained unmatched. The germline CDR1 and CDR2 sequences are KGHSH and LQKENI. The CDR3 length is 15 residues.

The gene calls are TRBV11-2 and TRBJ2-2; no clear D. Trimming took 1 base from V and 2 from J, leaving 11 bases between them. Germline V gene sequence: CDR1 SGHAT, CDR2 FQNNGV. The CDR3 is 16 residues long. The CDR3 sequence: CASSLGATDNTGELFF. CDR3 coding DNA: TGTGCCAGCAGCTTAGGGGCGACCGATAACACCGGGGAGCTGTTTTTT.

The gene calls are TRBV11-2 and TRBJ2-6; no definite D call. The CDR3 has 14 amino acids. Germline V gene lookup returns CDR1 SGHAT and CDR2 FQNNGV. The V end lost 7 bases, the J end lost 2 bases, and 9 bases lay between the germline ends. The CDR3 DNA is TGTGCCAGCATCTCAGGTCCTGGGGCCAACGTCCTGACTTTC. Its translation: CASISGPGANVLTF. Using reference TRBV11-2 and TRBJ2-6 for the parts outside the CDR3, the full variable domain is EAGVAQSPRYKIIEKRQSVAFWCNPISGHATLYWYQQILGQGPKLLIQFQNNGVVDDSQLPKDRFSAERLKGVDSTLKIQPAKLEDSAVYLCASISGPGANVLTFGAGSRLTVL.

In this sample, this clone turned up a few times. The CDR3 coding sequence is TGTGCCAGCAGTGATGTAGAGAAGACAGGGGGCTCCTACGAGCAGTACTTC. It is translated as CASSDVEKTGGSYEQYF. This chain uses TRBV25-1 with TRBJ2-7, with 9 bases lining up with TRBD1. The V gene's germline CDR1 is MGHDK and CDR2 SYGVNS. Trimming at V came to 3 bases and at J to 0 bases, leaving 9 bases not matched to a gene. This CDR3 comprises 17 residues.

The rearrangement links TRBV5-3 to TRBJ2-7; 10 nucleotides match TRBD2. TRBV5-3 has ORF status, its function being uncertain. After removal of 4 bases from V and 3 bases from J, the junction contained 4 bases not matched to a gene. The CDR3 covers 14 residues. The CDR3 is CARSHRTSGYEQYF. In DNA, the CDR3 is TGTGCCAGAAGCCACCGGACTAGCGGCTACGAGCAGTACTTC.

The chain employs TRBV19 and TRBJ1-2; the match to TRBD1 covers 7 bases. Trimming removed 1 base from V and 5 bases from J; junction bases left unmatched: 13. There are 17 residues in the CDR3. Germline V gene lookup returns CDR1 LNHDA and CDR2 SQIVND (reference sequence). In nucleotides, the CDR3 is TGTGCCAGTAGTATAGCCCGCTTAGACAGGGTAGAGTATGGCTACACCTTC. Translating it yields CASSIARLDRVEYGYTF.

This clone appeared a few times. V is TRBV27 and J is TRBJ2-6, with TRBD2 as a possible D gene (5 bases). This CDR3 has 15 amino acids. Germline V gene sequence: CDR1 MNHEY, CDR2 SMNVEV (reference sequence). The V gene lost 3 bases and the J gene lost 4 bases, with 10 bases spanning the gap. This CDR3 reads CASSFWRTGANVLTF. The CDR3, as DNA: TGTGCCAGCAGTTTTTGGAGGACCGGGGCCAACGTCCTGACTTTC.

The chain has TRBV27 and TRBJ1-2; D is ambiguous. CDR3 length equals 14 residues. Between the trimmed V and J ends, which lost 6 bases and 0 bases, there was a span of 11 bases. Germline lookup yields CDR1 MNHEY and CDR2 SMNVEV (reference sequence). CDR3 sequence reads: CASRPDKANYGYTF. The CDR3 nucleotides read TGTGCCAGCAGACCAGACAAGGCTAACTATGGCTACACCTTC.

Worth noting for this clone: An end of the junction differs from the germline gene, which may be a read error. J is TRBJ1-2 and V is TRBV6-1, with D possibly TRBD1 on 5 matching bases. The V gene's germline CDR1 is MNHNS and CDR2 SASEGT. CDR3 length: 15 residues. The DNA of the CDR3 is TGTGCCAGCAGCGAAGCGCGGACACCATACTATGGCTACACCTTC. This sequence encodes CASSEARTPYYGYTF.

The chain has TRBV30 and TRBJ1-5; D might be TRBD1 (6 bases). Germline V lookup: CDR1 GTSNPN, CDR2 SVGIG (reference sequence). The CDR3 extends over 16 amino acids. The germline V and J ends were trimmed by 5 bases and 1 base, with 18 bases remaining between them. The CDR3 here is CAWPREGVRSNQPQHF. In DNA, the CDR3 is TGTGCCTGGCCCCGGGAGGGGGTGAGAAGCAATCAGCCCCAGCATTTT.

CDR3 bases: TGTGCCAGCAGTGAAATGTCGGGGGGAGATACGCAGTATTTT. This gives the protein CASSEMSGGDTQYF. The J gene is TRBJ2-3, the V gene TRBV2; 7 nucleotides agree with TRBD2. Germline V gene sequence: CDR1 SNHLY, CDR2 FYNNEI. V gave up 2 bases and J gave up 5 bases; unmatched junction bases: 4. The CDR3 totals 14 residues.

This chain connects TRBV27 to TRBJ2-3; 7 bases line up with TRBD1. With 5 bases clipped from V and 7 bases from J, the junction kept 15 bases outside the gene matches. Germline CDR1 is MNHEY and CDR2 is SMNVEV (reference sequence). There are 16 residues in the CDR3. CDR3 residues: CASSPDQDRYGHTQYF. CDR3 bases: TGTGCCAGCAGTCCCGACCAGGACAGGTACGGACATACGCAGTATTTT.

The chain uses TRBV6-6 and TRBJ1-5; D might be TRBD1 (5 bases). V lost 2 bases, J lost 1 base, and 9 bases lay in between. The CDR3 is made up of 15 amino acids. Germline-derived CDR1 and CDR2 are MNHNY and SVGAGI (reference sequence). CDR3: CASSYPGHSNQPQHF. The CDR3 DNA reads TGTGCCAGCAGTTACCCAGGGCACAGCAATCAGCCCCAGCATTTT.